These 22 T cell receptor beta chains were sequenced from one sample in a study of T cell responses to AZD1222 COVID-19 vaccine. Produced via immunoSEQ multiplex PCR; TCRdb's table is partial and in-frame only. This repertoire shows more than 150,000 clones, about nine tenths found once; its top ten account for roughly 6%. This specimen consisted of peripheral blood, obtained on day 0 of AZD1222 vaccination. Source of these receptors: an adult in good health.

The rearrangement joins TRBV6-5 to TRBJ1-4; TRBD1 is a possible D gene (6 bases). V shed 8 bases and J shed 5 bases, with 15 bases lying between them. This CDR3 region has 14 residues. The germline gives CDR1 MNHEY, CDR2 SVGAGI. The CDR3 DNA follows: TGTGCCAGCCACGACAGGTCCTCAAATGAAAAACTGTTTTTT. Encoded protein: CASHDRSSNEKLFF.

This chain uses TRBV7-8 with TRBJ2-2; TRBD1 agrees at 9 bases. CDR1 and CDR2 (germline): SGHVS, FQNEAQ. V trimming: 0 bases; J trimming: 7 bases; junction bases outside the gene matches: 3. The CDR3 has 15 amino acids. DNA of the CDR3: TGTGCCAGCAGCTTAGCCGGGACAGGGCTCGGGGAGCTGTTTTTT. Residues: CASSLAGTGLGELFF.

The chain uses TRBV18 and TRBJ1-5; no definite D call. CDR3 length equals 13 residues. Trimming removed 3 bases at V and 6 bases at J, with 9 bases between. Germline V gene data show CDR1 as KGHSH and CDR2 as LQKENI. The CDR3 bases are TGTGCCAGCTCACCTCTGGAGCGTCAGCCCCAGCATTTT. This gives the protein CASSPLERQPQHF.

This sequence joins TRBV3-1 (or the pseudogene TRBV3-2) and TRBJ1-2; possibly TRBD1 for D (6 bases). CDR3 size: 14 residues. V shed 3 bases and J shed 6 bases, with 14 bases lying between them. The germline V gene has CDR1 LGHDT and CDR2 YNNKEL (reference sequence). The CDR3 DNA sequence: TGTGCCAGCAGCCACTACGGGGGCGGCGATGGCTACACCTTC. As protein: CASSHYGGGDGYTF.

The chain couples TRBV5-1 to TRBJ1-2; TRBD1 might be the D (6 bases). Per the germline V gene, CDR1 is SGHRS and CDR2 is YFSETQ. V was clipped by 3 bases and J by 6 bases, with 15 bases between them. The CDR3 loop spans 14 amino acids. The CDR3 DNA is TGCGCCAGCAGCTCGGTTAACAGGGAAGATGGCTACACCTTC. This encodes CASSSVNREDGYTF.

The V gene is TRBV28, the J gene TRBJ1-5, with D maybe TRBD1 (6 bases). V lost 1 base and J 5 bases, leaving 12 bases between the germline ends. Germline assignment: CDR1 MDHEN and CDR2 SYDVKM. The CDR3 sequence is 15 residues long. The CDR3 sequence: CASSLYSPGDQPQHF. The CDR3 nucleotides read TGTGCCAGCAGTTTATATTCTCCAGGGGATCAGCCCCAGCATTTT.

The CDR3 here is CASSPRTNGYTF. The CDR3 region has the DNA TGTGCCAGCAGTCCGAGGACAAATGGCTACACCTTC. The chain links TRBV12-3 or TRBV12-4 to TRBJ1-2; the D gene is possibly TRBD1 (5 bases). This CDR3 is 12 amino acids long. V shed 5 bases and J shed 6 bases, with 10 bases lying between them.

The gene calls are TRBV11-2 and TRBJ1-5; the D gene is possibly TRBD1 (6 bases). Germline values: CDR1 SGHAT, CDR2 FQNNGV. The germline V and J ends were trimmed by 5 bases and 7 bases, with 18 bases remaining between them. The CDR3 runs 15 residues. The CDR3, as DNA: TGTGCCAGCAGCCTACGGGGGACATCCGGGCAGCCCCAGCATTTT. It specifies CASSLRGTSGQPQHF.

This clone was detected once. This chain uses TRBV28 with TRBJ1-1; 7 positions match TRBD1. CDR1 is MDHEN and CDR2 is SYDVKM in the germline V gene. The CDR3 consists of 17 residues. Trimming took 7 bases from V and 1 from J; bases not matched to a gene: 15. Here the CDR3 DNA reads TGTGCCAGCACACCTAGGGGACAAGGGACAGCGAACACTGAAGCTTTCTTT. This translates into CASTPRGQGTANTEAFF.

The chain carries TRBV3-1 (or the pseudogene TRBV3-2) and TRBJ2-6; tentatively, D is TRBD2 (5 bases). Trimming shortened V by 2 bases and J by 0 bases, and 14 bases separated the two germline ends. Germline CDR1 LGHDT, CDR2 YNNKEL (reference sequence). CDR3 length: 18 amino acids. CDR3 amino acids: CASSQSAVGVSGANVLTF. The CDR3 DNA reads as TGTGCCAGCAGCCAATCCGCCGTCGGGGTCTCTGGGGCCAACGTCCTGACTTTC.

CDR3 nucleotides: TGTGCCAGCACCTCGGTGACCTACGAGCAGTACTTC. Translating it yields CASTSVTYEQYF. The rearrangement uses TRBV12-3 or TRBV12-4 and TRBJ2-7; D gene ambiguous. Trimming left V 7 bases short and J 2 bases short, with 9 bases between. The CDR3 extends over 12 amino acids.

The CDR3 loop is CASSQSREGNEKLFF. The CDR3 DNA reads as TGTGCCAGCAGCCAGTCCAGGGAGGGGAATGAAAAACTGTTTTTT. The V and J genes are TRBV3-1 (or the pseudogene TRBV3-2) and TRBJ1-4, with D possibly matching TRBD1 (5 bases). V shed 3 bases and J shed 5 bases, with 13 bases lying between them. CDR1 is LGHDT and CDR2 is YNNKEL in the germline V gene (reference sequence). This CDR3 contains 15 residues.

The chain employs TRBV30 and TRBJ2-7; 11 bases align to TRBD2. The J segment lost 6 bases and the V segment lost 4 bases, leaving 5 bases of the junction unmatched. The CDR3 has 13 residues. In germline, CDR1 is GTSNPN, CDR2 SVGIG (reference sequence). CDR3 sequence reads: CAWTRLAGGEQYF. As DNA, the CDR3 is TGTGCCTGGACACGGCTAGCGGGAGGCGAGCAGTACTTC.

This clone has just a few counts. The chain combines TRBV6-5 with TRBJ1-2; 8 nucleotides match TRBD1. The CDR3 loop spans 13 amino acids. Germline V gene sequence: CDR1 MNHEY, CDR2 SVGAGI. Trimming at V came to 2 bases and at J to 8 bases, leaving 4 bases not matched to a gene. This chain's CDR3 is CASSYGRGPGYTF. DNA for the CDR3: TGTGCCAGCAGTTACGGCAGGGGGCCAGGCTACACCTTC.

The chain uses TRBV5-6 and TRBJ2-6; D not certain. Germline V gene lookup returns CDR1 SGHDT and CDR2 YYEEEE. Trimming cost V 0 bases and J 1 base, with 14 bases left between them. The CDR3 loop spans 18 amino acids. CDR3 coding DNA: TGTGCCAGCAGCTTGGGGTTGGTTCGCAAATCTGGGGCCAACGTCCTGACTTTC. Its protein product is CASSLGLVRKSGANVLTF.

The chain combines TRBV28 with TRBJ2-7; 9 bases are shared with TRBD2. Germline V lookup: CDR1 MDHEN, CDR2 SYDVKM. The V gene end was trimmed by 5 bases and the J gene end by 2 bases; junction bases not matched to a gene: 4. The CDR3 length is 14 residues. Written as DNA, the CDR3 is TGTGCCAGCAGTGGTAGCGGGGGAACCTACGAGCAGTACTTC. Protein product: CASSGSGGTYEQYF.

This clone was picked up one time. The chain carries TRBV7-2 and TRBJ2-3, with D perhaps matching TRBD2 (6 bases). The CDR3 is made up of 15 amino acids. V shed 2 bases and J shed 1 base, with 10 bases lying between them. CDR1 is SGHTA and CDR2 is FQGNSA in the germline V gene. The CDR3 protein is CASSLFGSRTDTQYF. The CDR3 nucleotides read TGTGCCAGCAGCTTATTCGGGAGCCGCACAGATACGCAGTATTTT.

This rearrangement joins TRBV7-2 to TRBJ2-4, with 8 nucleotides matching TRBD2. Per the germline V gene, CDR1 is SGHTA and CDR2 is FQGNSA. Germline trimming cut 0 bases from V and 8 bases from J; bases unmatched to any gene: 9. There are 16 residues in the CDR3. Here the CDR3 DNA reads TGTGCCAGCAGCTTAGCTGCAGGCCCCGGGAGGGACATTCAGTACTTC. Protein sequence: CASSLAAGPGRDIQYF.

This chain links TRBV28 with TRBJ2-3; TRBD1 agrees at 9 bases. Germline CDR1 and CDR2: MDHEN and SYDVKM. J was trimmed by 4 bases and V by 6 bases; bases with no gene match: 11. The CDR3 is 16 residues long. CDR3: CASRRDRETGPDTQYF. CDR3 in DNA: TGTGCCAGCAGGCGGGACAGGGAAACGGGACCAGATACGCAGTATTTT.

The gene calls are TRBV5-6 and TRBJ2-7; 7 nucleotides agree with TRBD2. The V segment lost 4 bases and the J segment 6 bases; nucleotides outside the gene matches: 7. CDR3 length: 13 amino acids. Germline lookup yields CDR1 SGHDT and CDR2 YYEEEE. CDR3 region: CASSRTSFSEQYF. In DNA form, the CDR3 reads TGTGCCAGCAGCCGGACTAGTTTCAGCGAGCAGTACTTC.

The chain uses TRBV2 and TRBJ2-1; no firm D call. The V gene's germline CDR1 is SNHLY and CDR2 FYNNEI. The V end was cut by 7 bases, the J end by 2 bases, with 12 bases between. The CDR3 extends over 14 amino acids. The CDR3 region is CASTLRDTYNEQFF. The CDR3 DNA sequence: TGTGCCAGCACCCTCCGAGACACCTACAATGAGCAGTTCTTC. Variable domain in full (rest from reference TRBV2 and TRBJ2-1): EPEVTQTPSHQVTQMGQEVILRCVPISNHLYFYWYRQILGQKVEFLVSFYNNEISEKSEIFDDQFSVERPDGSNFTLKIRSTKLEDSAMYFCASTLRDTYNEQFFGPGTRLTVL.

V and J are TRBV28 and TRBJ1-1; a weak D match, TRBD1 (6 bases). The V end lost 6 bases, the J end lost 1 base, and 9 bases lay between the germline ends. Germline CDR1 MDHEN, CDR2 SYDVKM. CDR3 length equals 13 residues. This chain's CDR3 is CASRLQGNTEAFF. The CDR3 nucleotides are TGTGCCAGCAGATTACAGGGGAACACTGAAGCTTTCTTT. Drawing the rest from reference TRBV28 and TRBJ1-1, the complete variable domain is DVKVTQSSRYLVKRTGEKVFLECVQDMDHENMFWYRQDPGLGLRLIYFSYDVKMKEKGDIPEGYSVSREKKERFSLILESASTNQTSMYLCASRLQGNTEAFFGQGTRLTVV.